These 22 T cell receptor beta chains were all obtained from the same sample, sequenced in a study of blood T cell repertoires in COVID-19. Sequenced by immunoSEQ multiplex PCR; TCRdb stores in-frame clones only, minus some. The sample lists roughly 500,000 clones; approximately 87% were seen once. The sample comprised PBMCs or T cells enriched from blood (not recorded which). These TCRs come from a woman aged 40 to 55 who had recovered from COVID-19.

The chain recombines TRBV5-8 with TRBJ2-1; 7 bases align to TRBD1. The germline V gene encodes CDR1 SGHTS and CDR2 YDEGEE. V lost 0 bases and J lost 6; bases outside the gene matches: 9. The length of the CDR3 is 16 residues. As DNA, the CDR3 is TGTGCCAGCAGCTTGGAGGCAGGGGCAGGGGGCAATGAGCAGTTCTTC. Translation gives CASSLEAGAGGNEQFF.

The chain recombines TRBV28 with TRBJ2-7, with D tentatively TRBD1 (6 bases). V lost 6 bases to trimming and J lost 2 bases, with 23 bases between them. In germline, CDR1 is MDHEN, CDR2 SYDVKM. CDR3 length: 17 amino acids. CDR3 region: CASSRALTGIGTYEQYF. CDR3 nucleotide sequence: TGTGCCAGCAGCCGAGCCCTTACAGGGATCGGCACCTACGAGCAGTACTTC.

This clone was recorded only once. This chain joins TRBV4-3 and TRBJ1-2; 8 nucleotides match TRBD1. The V segment lost 1 base and the J segment 4 bases; nucleotides outside the gene matches: 2. The germline CDR1 and CDR2 sequences are LGHNA and YSLEER. There are 14 residues in the CDR3. CDR3 in amino acids: CASSQGRGLYGYTF. The CDR3 coding sequence is TGCGCCAGCAGCCAAGGCAGGGGGCTCTATGGCTACACCTTC.

The chain couples TRBV5-4 to TRBJ1-3; D is unclear. Germline V gives CDR1 SGHNT, CDR2 YYREEE (reference sequence). Trimming removed 4 bases from V and 1 base from J, with 15 bases in between. This CDR3 is built from 16 residues. The CDR3 bases are TGTGCCAGCAGCCCTCACGCTGGCGGATCTGGAAACACCATATATTTT. Translation: CASSPHAGGSGNTIYF.

The rearrangement joins TRBV4-3 to TRBJ2-7; the D is unclear. CDR1 is LGHNA, CDR2 YSLEER, per germline. The CDR3 totals 18 residues. Trimming cost V 1 base and J 0 bases, with 19 bases left between them. The CDR3 sequence: CASSQALGSSASSYEQYF. DNA of the CDR3: TGCGCCAGCAGCCAAGCTCTCGGTAGCTCAGCGTCCTCCTACGAGCAGTACTTC.

The chain employs TRBV27 and TRBJ2-3; the match to TRBD1 covers 9 bases. This CDR3 has 17 amino acids. Germline lookup yields CDR1 MNHEY and CDR2 SMNVEV (reference sequence). The junction had 12 bases not matched to a gene; V was cut back by 6 bases and J by 2 bases. CDR3 nucleotides: TGTGCCAGCAGGAGACAGAGACAGGGGGTGGACACAGATACGCAGTATTTT. It codes for CASRRQRQGVDTDTQYF.

This chain connects TRBV9 to TRBJ2-7, with TRBD2 matching over 7 bases. Germline trimming cut 0 bases from V and 3 bases from J; bases unmatched to any gene: 3. The CDR3 loop spans 14 amino acids. CDR1 and CDR2 (germline): SGDLS, YYNGEE. The CDR3 spells CASSVAGGVYEQYF. The CDR3 nucleotides read TGTGCCAGCAGCGTAGCGGGAGGCGTCTACGAGCAGTACTTC.

V is TRBV10-3 and J is TRBJ1-1, with 8 bases that match TRBD1. V lost 5 bases, J lost 7 bases, and 9 bases stayed unmatched. CDR3 length equals 14 residues. The V gene's germline CDR1 is ENHRY and CDR2 SYGVKD. The CDR3 DNA reads as TGTGCCATCAGTACAGACAGGGGAGGGCTTGAAGCTTTCTTT. Protein sequence: CAISTDRGGLEAFF.

The rearrangement uses TRBV3-1 (or the pseudogene TRBV3-2) and TRBJ1-1, with a possible D match to TRBD1 (5 bases). The CDR3 contains 14 residues. Trimming took 8 bases from V and 6 from J, leaving 19 bases between them. The germline V gene has CDR1 LGHDT and CDR2 YNNKEL (reference sequence). CDR3 in amino acids: CASVGAPAGAEAFF. The CDR3 region has the DNA TGTGCCAGCGTAGGGGCACCGGCTGGCGCTGAAGCTTTCTTT.

The V and J genes are TRBV4-3 and TRBJ2-7, with D perhaps matching TRBD1 (6 bases). With 0 bases removed from V and 3 bases from J, the gap between germline ends came to 18 bases. Germline V gives CDR1 LGHNA, CDR2 YSLEER. The CDR3 loop spans 17 amino acids. CDR3 sequence: CASSQEALGEGGYEQYF. In DNA, the CDR3 is TGCGCCAGCAGCCAAGAAGCATTGGGGGAAGGGGGCTACGAGCAGTACTTC.

This chain links TRBV5-1 with TRBJ1-5; TRBD1 is a possible D gene (5 bases). The germline V and J ends were trimmed by 0 bases and 7 bases, with 14 bases remaining between them. CDR3 length: 15 residues. Germline values: CDR1 SGHRS, CDR2 YFSETQ. As DNA, the CDR3 is TGCGCCAGCAGCTTGGACGGGGGAAGAGGACAGCCCCAGCATTTT. This gives the protein CASSLDGGRGQPQHF.

V usage is TRBV30 and J usage is TRBJ1-4, with D unresolved. V was clipped by 0 bases and J by 1 base, with 9 bases between them. Germline V gene sequence: CDR1 GTSNPN, CDR2 SVGIG (reference sequence). This CDR3 region has 15 residues. This CDR3 is CAWSVGAGTNEKLFF. In nucleotides, the CDR3 is TGTGCCTGGAGTGTAGGAGCGGGAACTAATGAAAAACTGTTTTTT.

V gene TRBV9 combines with J gene TRBJ2-2; possibly TRBD2 for D (5 bases). The CDR3 has 15 amino acids. The germline gives CDR1 SGDLS, CDR2 YYNGEE. Trimming removed 5 bases at V and 5 bases at J, with 16 bases between. The DNA of the CDR3 is TGTGCCAGCAGTTTGTACGGACTCGAAACCGGGGAGCTGTTTTTT. Its translation: CASSLYGLETGELFF.

The chain employs TRBV7-9 and TRBJ2-2; D is undetermined. Trimming removed 4 bases at V and 4 bases at J, with 4 bases between. The CDR3 sequence is 12 residues long. Germline CDR1 reads SEHNR; CDR2 reads FQNEAQ (reference sequence). Here the CDR3 reads CASSSITGELFF. For the CDR3, the DNA is TGTGCCAGCAGCTCCATCACCGGGGAGCTGTTTTTT.

This chain links TRBV11-2 with TRBJ2-1, with a possible D match to TRBD1 (5 bases). V shed 1 base and J shed 3 bases, with 7 bases lying between them. Per the germline V gene, CDR1 is SGHAT and CDR2 is FQNNGV. The CDR3 is 14 amino acids. CDR3 region: CASSLVGHYNEQFF. Here the CDR3 DNA reads TGTGCCAGCAGCTTAGTGGGGCACTACAATGAGCAGTTCTTC.

This clone was detected only a few times. The J gene is TRBJ1-5, the V gene TRBV6-2 or TRBV6-3; TRBD1 matches 8 bases. V trimming: 4 bases; J trimming: 6 bases; junction bases outside the gene matches: 11. There are 16 residues in the CDR3. Germline assignment: CDR1 MNHEY and CDR2 SVGEGT. The CDR3 is CASSFLGQGFLQPQHF. The CDR3 DNA is TGTGCCAGCAGTTTTCTCGGACAGGGTTTTCTTCAGCCCCAGCATTTT.

The chain couples TRBV19 to TRBJ2-3, with 7 bases lining up with TRBD2. The CDR3 is 14 amino acids. The germline CDR1 and CDR2 sequences are LNHDA and SQIVND (reference sequence). V shed 3 bases and J 6 bases; nucleotides not matched to a gene: 6. The CDR3, as DNA: TGTGCCAGTAGTATGGGAGGGGAGTCGGATACGCAGTATTTT. As protein: CASSMGGESDTQYF. Based on the CDR3 plus reference TRBV19 and TRBJ2-3, the full variable domain is DGGITQSPKYLFRKEGQNVTLSCEQNLNHDAMYWYRQDPGQGLRLIYYSQIVNDFQKGDIAEGYSVSREKKESFPLTVTSAQKNPTAFYLCASSMGGESDTQYFGPGTRLTVL.

The chain is built from TRBV7-9 and TRBJ1-2; 8 positions agree with TRBD1. Germline loops: CDR1 SEHNR, CDR2 FQNEAQ (reference sequence). CDR3 length: 15 amino acids. The V and J ends lost 2 bases and 7 bases, in that order; junction bases with no gene match: 9. Here the CDR3 reads CASSLRDRIEAGYTF. The CDR3 DNA sequence: TGTGCCAGCAGCTTAAGGGACAGGATTGAGGCTGGCTACACCTTC.

On this clone itself: Other DNA sequences from this sample encode an identical CDR3 as well. This rearrangement joins TRBV5-1 to TRBJ1-2; D remains ambiguous. With 1 base removed from V and 2 bases from J, the gap between germline ends came to 6 bases. Looked up from germline, CDR1 is SGHRS and CDR2 is YFSETQ. The CDR3 contains 13 residues. The CDR3 reads CASSLNGNYGYTF. CDR3 nucleotide sequence: TGCGCCAGCAGCTTGAACGGGAACTATGGCTACACCTTC.

The chain links TRBV5-6 to TRBJ1-2; possibly TRBD1 for D (6 bases). The V and J ends lost 4 bases and 7 bases respectively, with 26 bases between them. The CDR3 contains 17 residues. Germline lookup yields CDR1 SGHDT and CDR2 YYEEEE. CDR3 nucleotides: TGTGCCAGCAGCGATGACAGGATAAATCGCCAAGGTGGTGGCTACACCTTC. Translating gives CASSDDRINRQGGGYTF.

The chain links TRBV5-1 to TRBJ1-2, with TRBD1 as a possible D gene (6 bases). The germline V and J ends were trimmed by 0 bases and 4 bases, with 13 bases remaining between them. Looked up from germline, CDR1 is SGHRS and CDR2 is YFSETQ. This CDR3 has 15 residues. The CDR3, as DNA: TGCGCCAGCAGCTTGGATCAGGGGTCCGGCTATGGCTACACCTTC. Amino acids: CASSLDQGSGYGYTF.

The V and J genes are TRBV4-1 and TRBJ1-1; D perhaps matches TRBD1 (5 bases). Trimming shortened V by 0 bases and J by 1 base, and 9 bases separated the two germline ends. CDR3 length: 15 residues. Germline V gene sequence: CDR1 MGHRA, CDR2 YSYEKL. The CDR3 region is CASSQDRQGNTEAFF. For the CDR3, the DNA is TGCGCCAGCAGCCAAGATAGGCAGGGGAACACTGAAGCTTTCTTT.